The 32 T cell receptor beta chains listed next were all sequenced from one sample in a study of Graves' ophthalmopathy and Graves' hyperthyroidism (dated by TCRdb to the late 2010s). TCRdb shows the sequencer as Illumina HiSeq 2000. For repertoire sequencing, the TCR beta CDR3 regions were amplified from RNA transcripts. The first round was an RT-PCR using HTBI primers with the Qiagen OneStep RT-PCR kit, and this first round was followed by a second-round multiplex PCR, then size selection and purification. Starting from the raw public reads, TCRdb applied fastp trimming at Q25, assembled clones with MiXCR and retained in-frame beta chains. Identical CDR3 protein sequences are pooled into one entry, listed with their most common genes and DNA. In this sample the table shows roughly 300,000 distinct CDR3 sequences, roughly 16% of which occur a single time. Roughly 12% of the sample rests with the top ten.

Sample: peripheral blood. Source of these receptors: an adult man with Graves' ophthalmopathy.

This clonotype was counted ten times or more. V and J are TRBV7-9 and TRBJ1-1; TRBD1 matches at 9 bases. The CDR3 has 15 amino acids. From germline, CDR1 is SEHNR and CDR2 FQNEAQ (reference sequence). J lost 0 bases, V lost 5 bases, and 4 bases had no gene match. For the CDR3, the DNA is TGTGCCAGCAGCACCGGACAGGGGATGAACACTGAAGCTTTCTTT. Amino acid sequence: CASSTGQGMNTEAFF.

At least ten counts were recorded for this clonotype. The CDR3 region is CASSHGPGDQPQHF. DNA of the CDR3: TGCGCCAGCAGCCATGGGCCAGGGGATCAGCCCCAGCATTTT. V gene TRBV4-1 combines with J gene TRBJ1-5; perhaps TRBD1 as D (6 bases). Trimming removed 3 bases from V and 5 bases from J, with 11 bases in between. The germline V gene has CDR1 MGHRA and CDR2 YSYEKL. The CDR3 loop spans 14 amino acids.

In its sample, this clonotype was seen many times. J is TRBJ1-5 and V is TRBV6-2 or TRBV6-3; D may be TRBD1 (6 bases). This CDR3 contains 15 residues. The germline CDR1 and CDR2 sequences are MNHEY and SVGEGT. Deletions cut 6 bases from V and 1 base from J, with 13 bases between. The CDR3 spells CASRPGALSNQPQHF. The CDR3 DNA is TGTGCCAGCAGACCGGGGGCCTTGAGCAATCAGCCCCAGCATTTT.

This clonotype came up many times. The V call is TRBV7-9, the J call TRBJ2-5, with D unresolved. V dropped 2 bases and J dropped 0 bases, with 7 bases sitting between them. This CDR3 is 14 amino acids long. CDR1 SEHNR and CDR2 FQNEAQ come from the germline V gene (reference sequence). CDR3 bases: TGTGCCAGCAGCTTAAGTCAGAACCAAGAGACCCAGTACTTC. Its protein is CASSLSQNQETQYF. Full variable domain (remainder filled in from reference TRBV7-9 and TRBJ2-5): DTGVSQNPRHKITKRGQNVTFRCDPISEHNRLYWYRQTLGQGPEFLTYFQNEAQLEKSRLLSDRFSAERPKGSFSTLEIQRTEQGDSAMYLCASSLSQNQETQYFGPGTRLLVL.

This clonotype was counted many times. The chain recombines TRBV5-5 with TRBJ2-5; 10 bases line up with TRBD2. Germline CDR1 SGHKS, CDR2 YYEKEE (reference sequence). The CDR3 totals 16 residues. After removal of 0 bases from V and 2 bases from J, the junction contained 4 bases not matched to a gene. In nucleotides, the CDR3 is TGTGCCAGCAGCTTGGTGGCTAGCGGGGGTCAAGAGACCCAGTACTTC. Protein: CASSLVASGGQETQYF.

This clonotype was seen at least ten times. The genes are TRBV5-1 and TRBJ1-1; no definite D call. The CDR3 extends over 13 amino acids. Germline V gene data show CDR1 as SGHRS and CDR2 as YFSETQ. The germline V and J ends were trimmed by 2 bases and 3 bases, with 8 bases remaining between them. Written as DNA, the CDR3 is TGCGCCAGCAGCTTTTGGGGAGACACTGAAGCTTTCTTT. This codes for CASSFWGDTEAFF.

This clonotype has at least ten counts. This chain uses TRBV6-1 with TRBJ2-4, with D hard to call. The V and J ends lost 6 bases and 5 bases respectively, with 8 bases between them. Germline CDR1 and CDR2: MNHNS and SASEGT. The CDR3 is 12 residues long. The DNA of the CDR3 is TGTGCCAGCAGATGGACCCAAAACATTCAGTACTTC. Translated: CASRWTQNIQYF.

In this sample, this clonotype turned up a few times. The rearrangement joins TRBV7-2 to TRBJ1-2; TRBD1 is a possible D gene (5 bases). The ends were cut back, 6 bases at V and 5 bases at J, with 10 bases in the middle. The CDR3 contains 12 residues. The V gene's germline CDR1 is SGHTA and CDR2 FQGNSA. CDR3 region: CASRRGEYGYTF. CDR3 bases: TGTGCCAGCAGACGGGGCGAATATGGCTACACCTTC.

The J gene is TRBJ1-6, the V gene TRBV12-3 or TRBV12-4, with 8 bases aligning to TRBD1. With V trimmed by 7 bases and J by 11 bases, 7 bases remained unmatched. There are 13 residues in the CDR3. The CDR3 bases are TGTGCCAGCAAGTTTCAGGGGGCTCCACCCCTCCACTTT. This encodes CASKFQGAPPLHF.

This clonotype was detected many times. CDR3 nucleotide sequence: TGCGCCAGCAGACGTGGGACTACCTACGAGCAGTACTTC. This sequence encodes CASRRGTTYEQYF. The chain links TRBV10-2 to TRBJ2-7; 7 bases align to TRBD2. The V gene's germline CDR1 is WSHSY and CDR2 SAAADI. CDR3 length: 13 residues. J was trimmed by 2 bases and V by 6 bases; bases with no gene match: 4.

This clonotype has a count of ten or more. The chain combines TRBV7-3 with TRBJ2-5; 7 nucleotides match TRBD1. The CDR3 loop spans 16 amino acids. V shed 5 bases and J 2 bases; nucleotides not matched to a gene: 11. CDR1 is SGHTA, CDR2 FQGTGA, per germline. CDR3 region: CASSPTPTGPQETQYF. The CDR3 coding sequence is TGTGCCAGCAGCCCTACCCCGACAGGGCCGCAAGAGACCCAGTACTTC.

This clonotype was observed many times. The chain links TRBV9 to TRBJ1-1; D call uncertain. In germline, CDR1 is SGDLS, CDR2 YYNGEE. The CDR3 is 15 amino acids. V lost 0 bases, J lost 1 base, and 10 bases lay in between. The CDR3 nucleotides read TGTGCCAGCAGCGTAGATCAAGGGAAGAACACTGAAGCTTTCTTT. Residues: CASSVDQGKNTEAFF.

In this sample, this clonotype turned up many times. This sequence joins TRBV20-1 and TRBJ2-7; D remains unclear. Germline assignment: CDR1 DFQATT and CDR2 SNEGSKA (reference sequence). The CDR3 sequence is 13 residues long. V lost 1 base and J lost 3, with 10 bases in between. The CDR3 is CSARGGGFYEQYF. The CDR3 DNA reads TGCAGTGCTAGAGGCGGCGGCTTCTACGAGCAGTACTTC.

This clonotype was observed a single time. The rearrangement links TRBV6-1 to TRBJ2-7; D might be TRBD1 (5 bases). V gave up 5 bases and J gave up 0 bases, with 14 bases separating them. This CDR3 has 15 residues. In germline, CDR1 is MNHNS, CDR2 SASEGT. CDR3 in amino acids: CASSTAAGLSYEQYF. CDR3 DNA: TGTGCCAGCAGTACCGCGGCAGGGCTCTCCTACGAGCAGTACTTC.

This clonotype was recorded many times. The V and J genes are TRBV11-2 and TRBJ2-7, with 14 bases that match TRBD2. In germline, CDR1 is SGHAT, CDR2 FQNNGV. V trimming: 4 bases; J trimming: 4 bases; junction bases outside the gene matches: 6. The length of the CDR3 is 16 residues. The CDR3 loop is CASSSLTSGRVYEQYF. In DNA, the CDR3 is TGTGCCAGCAGCTCCCTGACTAGCGGGAGGGTTTACGAGCAGTACTTC. Full variable domain (remainder filled in from reference TRBV11-2 and TRBJ2-7): EAGVAQSPRYKIIEKRQSVAFWCNPISGHATLYWYQQILGQGPKLLIQFQNNGVVDDSQLPKDRFSAERLKGVDSTLKIQPAKLEDSAVYLCASSSLTSGRVYEQYFGPGTRLTVT.

This clonotype was seen ten or more times. In DNA form, the CDR3 reads TGTGCCAGCAGCTTAGACAGGGGCATTGAAGCTTTCTTT. Translation gives CASSLDRGIEAFF. The gene calls are TRBV11-1 and TRBJ1-1; the match to TRBD1 covers 7 bases. The V gene's germline CDR1 is SGHAT and CDR2 FQDESV (reference sequence). V lost 1 base and J lost 7; bases outside the gene matches: 3. CDR3 length equals 13 residues.

Ten or more counts support this clonotype. The rearrangement links TRBV6-5 to TRBJ2-7; 13 bases agree with TRBD2. Trimming took 5 bases from V and 3 from J; bases not matched to a gene: 1. CDR1 MNHEY and CDR2 SVGAGI come from the germline V gene. This CDR3 is built from 14 residues. The CDR3 DNA reads as TGTGCCAGCAGTCGGACTAGCGGGAGCTACGAGCAGTACTTC. It is translated as CASSRTSGSYEQYF.

This clonotype was counted a few times. V usage is TRBV7-3 and J usage is TRBJ2-2; D is undetermined. Per the germline V gene, CDR1 is SGHTA and CDR2 is FQGTGA. This CDR3 is 16 amino acids long. V gave up 2 bases and J gave up 2 bases, with 12 bases separating them. CDR3 DNA: TGTGCCAGCAGCTTACACCCTATAGCAAACACCGGGGAGCTGTTTTTT. Its protein is CASSLHPIANTGELFF.

This clonotype was counted at least ten times. The CDR3 coding sequence is TGTGCCAGCGCCCTAGGGGGGCGGGGGGGCCGTGGGGAGACCCAGTACTTC. Amino acids: CASALGGRGGRGETQYF. The chain uses TRBV7-2 and TRBJ2-5; TRBD2 aligns across 9 bases. The CDR3 loop spans 17 amino acids. Germline V lookup: CDR1 SGHTA, CDR2 FQGNSA. With 8 bases clipped from V and 5 bases from J, the junction kept 18 bases outside the gene matches.

This clonotype occurred many times. This chain connects TRBV2 to TRBJ1-5; D is uncertain. Germline V gene data show CDR1 as SNHLY and CDR2 as FYNNEI. V shed 6 bases and J shed 2 bases, with 14 bases lying between them. The CDR3 extends over 15 amino acids. CDR3 coding DNA: TGTGCCAGCAGCGAGTATCGCGGCGGCAATCAGCCCCAGCATTTT. It specifies CASSEYRGGNQPQHF. Combining the CDR3 with reference TRBV2 and TRBJ1-5 gives the whole variable domain EPEVTQTPSHQVTQMGQEVILRCVPISNHLYFYWYRQILGQKVEFLVSFYNNEISEKSEIFDDQFSVERPDGSNFTLKIRSTKLEDSAMYFCASSEYRGGNQPQHFGDGTRLSIL.

This clonotype showed up many times. The genes are TRBV19 and TRBJ1-5; TRBD1 agrees at 12 bases. The CDR3 totals 16 residues. CDR1 is LNHDA and CDR2 is SQIVND in the germline V gene (reference sequence). Germline trimming cut 3 bases from V and 7 bases from J; bases unmatched to any gene: 7. The CDR3, as DNA: TGTGCCAGTAGTATCTCCGGGACAGGGGGCCGCCAGCCCCAGCATTTT. This translates into CASSISGTGGRQPQHF. Based on the CDR3 plus reference TRBV19 and TRBJ1-5, the full variable domain is DGGITQSPKYLFRKEGQNVTLSCEQNLNHDAMYWYRQDPGQGLRLIYYSQIVNDFQKGDIAEGYSVSREKKESFPLTVTSAQKNPTAFYLCASSISGTGGRQPQHFGDGTRLSIL.

This clonotype occurred many times. V gene TRBV2 combines with J gene TRBJ2-2; D not certain. CDR1 and CDR2 (germline): SNHLY, FYNNEI. V shed 7 bases and J shed 4 bases, with 7 bases lying between them. The CDR3 totals 12 residues. CDR3 sequence: CASIGITGELFF. CDR3 DNA: TGTGCCAGCATTGGGATCACCGGGGAGCTGTTTTTT. The whole variable domain, filled in from reference TRBV2 and TRBJ2-2, reads EPEVTQTPSHQVTQMGQEVILRCVPISNHLYFYWYRQILGQKVEFLVSFYNNEISEKSEIFDDQFSVERPDGSNFTLKIRSTKLEDSAMYFCASIGITGELFFGEGSRLTVL.

This clonotype was seen a few times. The CDR3: CASSQRWAGGNQPQHF. Written as DNA, the CDR3 is TGTGCCAGCAGCCAAAGGTGGGCAGGGGGCAATCAGCCCCAGCATTTT. The chain has TRBV3-1 and TRBJ1-5; possible D gene TRBD1, 6 bases. CDR3 length: 16 amino acids. With 2 bases removed from V and 2 bases from J, the gap between germline ends came to 13 bases. CDR1 and CDR2 from the germline V gene are LGHDT and YNNKEL (reference sequence).

This clonotype appeared many times. The V call is TRBV6-5, the J call TRBJ1-2; D possibly corresponds to TRBD1 (5 bases). V gave up 6 bases and J gave up 0 bases, with 17 bases separating them. CDR1 is MNHEY and CDR2 is SVGAGI in the germline V gene. The CDR3 consists of 16 residues. The CDR3 DNA follows: TGTGCCAGCAGAAAGTATGGACAAGTATCTAACTATGGCTACACCTTC. It yields the protein CASRKYGQVSNYGYTF.

This clonotype was detected only once. The V and J genes are TRBV6-1 and TRBJ2-5; the D gene is possibly TRBD2 (5 bases). The germline V gene has CDR1 MNHNS and CDR2 SASEGT. This CDR3 region has 14 residues. V dropped 6 bases and J dropped 6 bases, with 17 bases sitting between them. The CDR3: CASSQDIAGKTQYF. The CDR3 region has the DNA TGTGCCAGCAGCCAAGATATCGCCGGGAAGACCCAGTACTTC.

This clonotype appeared many times. V and J are TRBV14 and TRBJ1-1; D is unresolved. The V gene's germline CDR1 is SGHDN and CDR2 FVKESK. The CDR3 sequence is 12 residues long. V dropped 1 base and J dropped 11 bases, with 11 bases sitting between them. In nucleotides, the CDR3 is TGTGCCAGCAGCCAAGGTTGGAGGTACGCTTTCTTT. Translation: CASSQGWRYAFF.

Many counts were recorded for this clonotype. The chain is built from TRBV27 and TRBJ1-1, with 7 bases lining up with TRBD1. The CDR3 has 13 amino acids. V gave up 4 bases and J gave up 11 bases; unmatched junction bases: 10. Germline-derived CDR1 and CDR2 are MNHEY and SMNVEV (reference sequence). In DNA, the CDR3 is TGTGCCAGCAGTTACGACAGGGATCGCGCGGCTTTCTTT. Protein sequence: CASSYDRDRAAFF.

This clonotype was recorded at least ten times. This chain connects TRBV7-9 to TRBJ1-5, with 9 nucleotides matching TRBD1. The J segment lost 6 bases and the V segment lost 4 bases, leaving 4 bases of the junction unmatched. This CDR3 is 14 amino acids long. Germline CDR1 is SEHNR and CDR2 is FQNEAQ (reference sequence). CDR3 sequence: CASSSQGAGQPQHF. As DNA, the CDR3 is TGTGCCAGCAGCTCACAGGGGGCAGGTCAGCCCCAGCATTTT. The variable domain in full, with the rest retrieved from reference TRBV7-9 and TRBJ1-5, is DTGVSQNPRHKITKRGQNVTFRCDPISEHNRLYWYRQTLGQGPEFLTYFQNEAQLEKSRLLSDRFSAERPKGSFSTLEIQRTEQGDSAMYLCASSSQGAGQPQHFGDGTRLSIL.

This clonotype was found a few times. This chain links TRBV28 with TRBJ1-6, with D hard to call. This CDR3 contains 14 residues. V lost 2 bases and J 7 bases, leaving 9 bases between the germline ends. The germline gives CDR1 MDHEN, CDR2 SYDVKM. The DNA for the CDR3 is TGTGCCAGCAGTTTAGAGTGGCGGAATTCACCCCTCCACTTT. It yields the protein CASSLEWRNSPLHF.

J is TRBJ1-5 and V is TRBV6-1, with 8 bases identical to TRBD1. This CDR3 spans 16 amino acids. CDR1 and CDR2 from the germline V gene are MNHNS and SASEGT. The junction had 10 bases not matched to a gene; V was cut back by 5 bases and J by 4 bases. The CDR3 protein is CASSKPDRGGNQPQHF. The CDR3 DNA follows: TGTGCCAGCAGTAAACCAGACAGGGGTGGGAATCAGCCCCAGCATTTT.

This clonotype was seen at least ten times. The chain combines TRBV29-1 with TRBJ1-1; 12 bases are shared with TRBD1. The CDR3 length is 17 residues. The V segment lost 5 bases and the J segment 6 bases; nucleotides outside the gene matches: 16. Germline lookup yields CDR1 SQVTM and CDR2 ANQGSEA. CDR3 residues: CSVMSPGQGAVGSEAFF. The CDR3 region has the DNA TGCAGCGTTATGTCACCGGGACAGGGGGCCGTCGGCTCTGAAGCTTTCTTT.

This clonotype has ten or more counts. This sequence joins TRBV5-1 and TRBJ2-6; possibly TRBD2 for D (5 bases). V lost 0 bases to trimming and J lost 12 bases, with 13 bases between them. This CDR3 region has 14 residues. The V gene's germline CDR1 is SGHRS and CDR2 YFSETQ. The CDR3 nucleotides are TGCGCCAGCAGCTTGGAAGAGACGGACTTCGTCCTGACTTTC. Translation: CASSLEETDFVLTF. Drawing the rest from reference TRBV5-1 and TRBJ2-6, the complete variable domain is KAGVTQTPRYLIKTRGQQVTLSCSPISGHRSVSWYQQTPGQGLQFLFEYFSETQRNKGNFPGRFSGRQFSNSRSEMNVSTLELGDSALYLCASSLEETDFVLTFGAGSRLTVL.